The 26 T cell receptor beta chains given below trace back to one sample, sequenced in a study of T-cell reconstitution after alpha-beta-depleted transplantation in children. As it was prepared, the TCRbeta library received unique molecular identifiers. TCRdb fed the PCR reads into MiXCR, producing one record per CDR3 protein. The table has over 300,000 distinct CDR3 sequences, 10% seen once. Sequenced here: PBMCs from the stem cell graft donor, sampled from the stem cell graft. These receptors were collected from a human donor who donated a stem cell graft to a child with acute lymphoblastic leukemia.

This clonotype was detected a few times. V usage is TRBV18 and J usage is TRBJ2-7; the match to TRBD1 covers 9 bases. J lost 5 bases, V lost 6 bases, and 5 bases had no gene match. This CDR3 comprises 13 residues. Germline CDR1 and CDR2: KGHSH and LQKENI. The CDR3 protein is CASSGQGSDEQYF. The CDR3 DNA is TGTGCCAGCTCCGGACAGGGGAGCGACGAGCAGTACTTC.

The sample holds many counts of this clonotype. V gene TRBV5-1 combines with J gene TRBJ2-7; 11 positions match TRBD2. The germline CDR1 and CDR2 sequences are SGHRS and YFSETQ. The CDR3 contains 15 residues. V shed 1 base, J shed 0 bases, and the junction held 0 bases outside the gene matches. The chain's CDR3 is CASSLTSGSSYEQYF. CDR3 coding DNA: TGCGCCAGCAGCTTGACTAGCGGGAGCTCCTACGAGCAGTACTTC.

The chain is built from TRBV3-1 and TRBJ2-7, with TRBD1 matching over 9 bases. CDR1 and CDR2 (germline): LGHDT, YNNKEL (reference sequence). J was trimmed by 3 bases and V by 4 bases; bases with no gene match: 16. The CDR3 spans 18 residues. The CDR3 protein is CASSPTWTGETAFYEQYF. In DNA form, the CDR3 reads TGTGCCAGCAGCCCAACCTGGACAGGGGAAACGGCTTTCTACGAGCAGTACTTC.

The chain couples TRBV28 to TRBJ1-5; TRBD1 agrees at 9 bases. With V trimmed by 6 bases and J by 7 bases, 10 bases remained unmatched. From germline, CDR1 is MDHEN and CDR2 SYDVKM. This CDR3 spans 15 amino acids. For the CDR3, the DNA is TGTGCCAGCAGCGACCGGACAGGGGCAGGGCAGCCCCAGCATTTT. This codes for CASSDRTGAGQPQHF.

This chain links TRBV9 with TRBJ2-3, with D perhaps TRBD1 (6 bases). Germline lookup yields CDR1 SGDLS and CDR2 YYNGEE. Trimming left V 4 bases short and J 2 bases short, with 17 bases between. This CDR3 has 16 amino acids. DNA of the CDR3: TGTGCCAGCAGCACGACCCAGGGGCGGAACACAGATACGCAGTATTTT. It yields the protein CASSTTQGRNTDTQYF.

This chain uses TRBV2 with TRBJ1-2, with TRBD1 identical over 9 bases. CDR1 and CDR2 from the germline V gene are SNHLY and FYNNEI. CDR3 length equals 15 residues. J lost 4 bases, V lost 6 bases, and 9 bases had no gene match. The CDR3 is CASRLGQGNLYGYTF. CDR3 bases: TGTGCCAGCAGATTGGGACAGGGCAACCTCTATGGCTACACCTTC.

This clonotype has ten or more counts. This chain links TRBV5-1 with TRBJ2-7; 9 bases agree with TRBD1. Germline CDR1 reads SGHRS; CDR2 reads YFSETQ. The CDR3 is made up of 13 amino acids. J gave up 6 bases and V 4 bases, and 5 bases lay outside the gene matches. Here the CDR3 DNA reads TGCGCCAGCAGCCAGGACAGGGGAGGCGAGCAGTACTTC. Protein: CASSQDRGGEQYF.

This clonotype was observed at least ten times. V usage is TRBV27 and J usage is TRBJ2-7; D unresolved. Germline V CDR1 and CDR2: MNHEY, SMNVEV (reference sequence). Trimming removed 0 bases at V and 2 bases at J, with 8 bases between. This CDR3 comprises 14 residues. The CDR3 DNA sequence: TGTGCCAGCAGTTTATCCGGCGCAACCTACGAGCAGTACTTC. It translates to CASSLSGATYEQYF.

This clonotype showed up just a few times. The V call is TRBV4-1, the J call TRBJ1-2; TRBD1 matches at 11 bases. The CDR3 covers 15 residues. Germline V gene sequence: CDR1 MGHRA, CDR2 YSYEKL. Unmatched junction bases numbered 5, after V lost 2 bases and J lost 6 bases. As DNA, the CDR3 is TGCGCCAGCAGCCAATCCGGGACAGGGGGGGATGGCTACACCTTC. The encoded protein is CASSQSGTGGDGYTF.

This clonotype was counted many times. CDR3 amino acids: CSARDWKQLVDTQYF. The CDR3 bases are TGCAGTGCTAGAGATTGGAAACAGTTAGTAGATACGCAGTATTTT. This chain connects TRBV20-1 to TRBJ2-3; D gene unclear. Deletions cut 0 bases from V and 5 bases from J, with 15 bases between. There are 15 residues in the CDR3. Germline CDR1 is DFQATT and CDR2 is SNEGSKA (reference sequence).

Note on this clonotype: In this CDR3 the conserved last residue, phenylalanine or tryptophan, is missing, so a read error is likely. The CDR3 loop is CASSLTGNSYEQYL. For the CDR3, the DNA is TGTGCCAGCAGCTTAACCGGGAACTCCTACGAGCAGTACTTG. The chain joins TRBV7-9 to TRBJ2-7; a weak D match, TRBD2 (5 bases). The V gene's germline CDR1 is SEHNR and CDR2 FQNEAQ (reference sequence). The CDR3 totals 14 residues. With 2 bases removed from V and 0 bases from J, the gap between germline ends came to 8 bases.

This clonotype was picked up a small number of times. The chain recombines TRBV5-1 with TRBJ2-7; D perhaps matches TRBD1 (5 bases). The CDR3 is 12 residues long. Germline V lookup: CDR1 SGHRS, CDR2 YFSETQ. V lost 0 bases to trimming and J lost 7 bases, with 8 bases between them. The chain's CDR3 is CASSLAGMEQYF. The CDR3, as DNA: TGCGCCAGCAGCTTGGCAGGGATGGAGCAGTACTTC. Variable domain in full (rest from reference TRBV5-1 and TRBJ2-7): KAGVTQTPRYLIKTRGQQVTLSCSPISGHRSVSWYQQTPGQGLQFLFEYFSETQRNKGNFPGRFSGRQFSNSRSEMNVSTLELGDSALYLCASSLAGMEQYFGPGTRLTVT.

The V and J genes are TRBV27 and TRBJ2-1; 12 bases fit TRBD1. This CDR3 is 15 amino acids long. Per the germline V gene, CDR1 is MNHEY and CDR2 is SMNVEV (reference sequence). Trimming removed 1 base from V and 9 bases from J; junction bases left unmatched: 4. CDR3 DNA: TGTGCCAGCAGTTTATGGGGACAGGGGGCGCCTGAGCAGTTCTTC. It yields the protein CASSLWGQGAPEQFF.

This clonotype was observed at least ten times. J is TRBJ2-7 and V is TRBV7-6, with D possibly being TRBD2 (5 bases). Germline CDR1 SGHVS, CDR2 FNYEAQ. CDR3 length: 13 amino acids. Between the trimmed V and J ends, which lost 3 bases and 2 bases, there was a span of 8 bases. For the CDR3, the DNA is TGTGCCAGCAGCTTTAGCGAGGCCTACGAGCAGTACTTC. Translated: CASSFSEAYEQYF.

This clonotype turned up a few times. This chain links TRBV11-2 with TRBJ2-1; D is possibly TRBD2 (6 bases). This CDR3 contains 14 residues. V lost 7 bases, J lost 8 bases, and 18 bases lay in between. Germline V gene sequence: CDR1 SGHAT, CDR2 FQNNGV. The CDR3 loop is CASNQPGAGYEQFF. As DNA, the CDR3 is TGTGCCAGCAACCAGCCCGGGGCGGGATATGAGCAGTTCTTC.

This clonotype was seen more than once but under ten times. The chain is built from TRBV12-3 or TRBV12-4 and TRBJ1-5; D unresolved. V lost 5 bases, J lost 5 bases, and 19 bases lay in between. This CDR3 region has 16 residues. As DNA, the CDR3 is TGTGCCAGCAGTCCTGACGAGGGTTATTGGGATCAGCCCCAGCATTTT. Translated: CASSPDEGYWDQPQHF.

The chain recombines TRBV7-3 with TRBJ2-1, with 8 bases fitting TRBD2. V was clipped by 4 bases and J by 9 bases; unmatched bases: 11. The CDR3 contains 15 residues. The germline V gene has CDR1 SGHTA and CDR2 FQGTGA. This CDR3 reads CASSSLWTSIFEQFF. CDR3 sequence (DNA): TGTGCCAGCAGCTCACTGTGGACTAGCATTTTTGAGCAGTTCTTC.

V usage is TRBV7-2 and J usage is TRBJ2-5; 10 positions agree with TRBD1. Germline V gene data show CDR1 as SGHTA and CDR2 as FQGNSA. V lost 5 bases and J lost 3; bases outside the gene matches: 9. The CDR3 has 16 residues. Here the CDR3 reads CASSQLGQGVEETQYF. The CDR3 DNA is TGTGCCAGCAGCCAACTCGGACAGGGGGTAGAAGAGACCCAGTACTTC.

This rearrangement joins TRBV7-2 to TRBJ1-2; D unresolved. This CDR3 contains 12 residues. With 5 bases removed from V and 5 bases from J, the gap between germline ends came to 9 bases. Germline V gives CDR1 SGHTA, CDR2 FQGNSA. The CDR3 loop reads CASSESEYGYTF. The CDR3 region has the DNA TGTGCCAGCAGCGAATCGGAGTATGGCTACACCTTC.

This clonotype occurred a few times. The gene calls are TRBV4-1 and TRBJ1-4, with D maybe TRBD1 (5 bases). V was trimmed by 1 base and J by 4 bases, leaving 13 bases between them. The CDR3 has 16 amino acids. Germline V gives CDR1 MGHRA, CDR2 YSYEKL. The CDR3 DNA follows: TGCGCCAGCAGCCAAGGGATGGGACGGTTTAATGAAAAACTGTTTTTT. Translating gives CASSQGMGRFNEKLFF.

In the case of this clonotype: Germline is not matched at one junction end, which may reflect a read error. This CDR3 is CASSLSGFLSNQQFF. Written as DNA, the CDR3 is TGTGCCAGCAGTTTGTCGGGCTTCTTGTCCAATCAGCAGTTCTTC. This rearrangement joins TRBV28 to TRBJ2-1; D gene ambiguous. Germline lookup yields CDR1 MDHEN and CDR2 SYDVKM. The CDR3 consists of 15 residues.

The CDR3 spells CASSLDSGPLYEQYF. The DNA of the CDR3 is TGCGCCAGCAGCCTAGACTCGGGACCACTCTACGAGCAGTACTTC. This sequence joins TRBV4-3 and TRBJ2-7; D is possibly TRBD1 or TRBD2 (5 bases each). The germline CDR1 and CDR2 sequences are LGHNA and YSLEER. This CDR3 region has 15 residues. The germline V and J ends were trimmed by 4 bases and 3 bases, with 16 bases remaining between them.

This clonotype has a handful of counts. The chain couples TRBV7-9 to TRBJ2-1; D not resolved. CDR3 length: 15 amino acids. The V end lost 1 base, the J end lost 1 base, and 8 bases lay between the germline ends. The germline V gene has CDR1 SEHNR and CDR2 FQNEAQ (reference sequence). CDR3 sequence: CASSLVYGSYNEQFF. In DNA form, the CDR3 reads TGTGCCAGCAGCTTAGTCTACGGATCCTACAATGAGCAGTTCTTC. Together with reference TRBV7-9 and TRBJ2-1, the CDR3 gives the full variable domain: DTGVSQNPRHKITKRGQNVTFRCDPISEHNRLYWYRQTLGQGPEFLTYFQNEAQLEKSRLLSDRFSAERPKGSFSTLEIQRTEQGDSAMYLCASSLVYGSYNEQFFGPGTRLTVL.

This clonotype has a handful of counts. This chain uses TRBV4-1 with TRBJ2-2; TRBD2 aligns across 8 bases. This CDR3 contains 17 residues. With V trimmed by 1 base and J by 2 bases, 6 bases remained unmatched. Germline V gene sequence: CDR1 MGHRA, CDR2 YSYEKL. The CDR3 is CASSQGYLAGNTGELFF. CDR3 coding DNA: TGCGCCAGCAGCCAAGGTTATCTAGCGGGTAACACCGGGGAGCTGTTTTTT.

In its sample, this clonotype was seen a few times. Written as DNA, the CDR3 is TGTGCCAGCCTGCCGGTAGCGGGAGGCAGGGAGACCCAGTACTTC. This sequence encodes CASLPVAGGRETQYF. The chain has TRBV7-2 and TRBJ2-5; TRBD2 matches at 10 bases. V was pared by 8 bases and J by 5 bases, with 11 bases of the junction left unmatched. The V gene's germline CDR1 is SGHTA and CDR2 FQGNSA. The CDR3 sequence is 15 residues long. Using reference TRBV7-2 and TRBJ2-5 for the parts outside the CDR3, the full variable domain is GAGVSQSPSNKVTEKGKDVELRCDPISGHTALYWYRQSLGQGLEFLIYFQGNSAPDKSGLPSDRFSAERTGGSVSTLTIQRTQQEDSAVYLCASLPVAGGRETQYFGPGTRLLVL.

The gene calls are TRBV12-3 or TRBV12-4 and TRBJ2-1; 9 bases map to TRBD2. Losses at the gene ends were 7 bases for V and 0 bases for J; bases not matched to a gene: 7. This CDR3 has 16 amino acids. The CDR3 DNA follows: TGTGCCAGCAACTCCCTAGCGGGGAGCTCCTACAATGAGCAGTTCTTC. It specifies CASNSLAGSSYNEQFF.